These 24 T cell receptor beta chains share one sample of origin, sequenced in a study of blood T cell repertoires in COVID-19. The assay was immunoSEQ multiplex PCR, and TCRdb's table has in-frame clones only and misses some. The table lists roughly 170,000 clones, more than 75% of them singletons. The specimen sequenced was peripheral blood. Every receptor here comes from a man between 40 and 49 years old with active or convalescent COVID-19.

CDR3 DNA sequence: TGTGCCAGCAGCGCCCTACCGGATAATTCACCCCTCCACTTT. Its translation: CASSALPDNSPLHF. The J gene is TRBJ1-6, the V gene TRBV9; D is unresolved. The CDR3 has 14 residues. The germline V gene encodes CDR1 SGDLS and CDR2 YYNGEE. V was shortened by 3 bases and J by 5 bases, with 9 bases between the two germline ends.

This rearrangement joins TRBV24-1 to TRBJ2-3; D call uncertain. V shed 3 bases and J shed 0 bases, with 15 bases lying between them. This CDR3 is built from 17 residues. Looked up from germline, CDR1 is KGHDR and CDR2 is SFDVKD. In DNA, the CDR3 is TGTGCCACCAGTGATGCCCCCCCGTCAGTCAGCACAGATACGCAGTATTTT. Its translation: CATSDAPPSVSTDTQYF.

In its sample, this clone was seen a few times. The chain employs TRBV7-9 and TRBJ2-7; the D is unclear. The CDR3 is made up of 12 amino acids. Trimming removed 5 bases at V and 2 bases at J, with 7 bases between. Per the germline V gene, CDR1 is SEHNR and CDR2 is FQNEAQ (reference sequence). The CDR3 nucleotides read TGTGCCAGCAGCCACAGAGCCTACGAGCAGTACTTC. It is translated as CASSHRAYEQYF.

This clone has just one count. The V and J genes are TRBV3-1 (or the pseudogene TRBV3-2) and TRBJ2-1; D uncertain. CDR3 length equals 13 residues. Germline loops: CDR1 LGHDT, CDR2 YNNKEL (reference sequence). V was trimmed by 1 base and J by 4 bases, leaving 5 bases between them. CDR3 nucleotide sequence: TGTGCCAGCAGCCAAGGGGCTTACAATGAGCAGTTCTTC. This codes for CASSQGAYNEQFF.

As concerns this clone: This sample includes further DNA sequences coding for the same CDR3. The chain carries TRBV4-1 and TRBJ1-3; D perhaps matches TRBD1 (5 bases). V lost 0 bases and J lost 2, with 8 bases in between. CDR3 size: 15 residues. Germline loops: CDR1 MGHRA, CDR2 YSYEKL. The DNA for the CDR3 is TGCGCCAGCAGCCAAGATCTGGGGCCTGGAAACACCATATATTTT. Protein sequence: CASSQDLGPGNTIYF.

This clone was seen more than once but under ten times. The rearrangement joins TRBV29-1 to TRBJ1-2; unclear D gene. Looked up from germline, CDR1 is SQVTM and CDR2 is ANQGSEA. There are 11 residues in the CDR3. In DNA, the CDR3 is TGCGGGGAGACGGACCGCTATGGCTACACCTTC. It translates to CGETDRYGYTF.

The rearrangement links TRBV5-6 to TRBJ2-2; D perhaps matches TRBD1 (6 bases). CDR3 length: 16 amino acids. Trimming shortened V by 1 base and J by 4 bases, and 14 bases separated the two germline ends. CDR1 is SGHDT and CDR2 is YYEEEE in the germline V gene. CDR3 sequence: CASSLSWQGPTGELFF. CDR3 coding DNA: TGTGCCAGCAGCTTGTCCTGGCAGGGGCCCACCGGGGAGCTGTTTTTT.

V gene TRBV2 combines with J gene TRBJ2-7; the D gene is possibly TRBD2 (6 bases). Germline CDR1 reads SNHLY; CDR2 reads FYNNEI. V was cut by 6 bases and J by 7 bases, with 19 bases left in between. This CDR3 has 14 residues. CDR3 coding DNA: TGTGCCAGCAGGGGGACTCCCCCAAATTCGGAGCAGTACTTC. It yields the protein CASRGTPPNSEQYF. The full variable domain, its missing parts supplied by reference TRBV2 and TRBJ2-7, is EPEVTQTPSHQVTQMGQEVILRCVPISNHLYFYWYRQILGQKVEFLVSFYNNEISEKSEIFDDQFSVERPDGSNFTLKIRSTKLEDSAMYFCASRGTPPNSEQYFGPGTRLTVT.

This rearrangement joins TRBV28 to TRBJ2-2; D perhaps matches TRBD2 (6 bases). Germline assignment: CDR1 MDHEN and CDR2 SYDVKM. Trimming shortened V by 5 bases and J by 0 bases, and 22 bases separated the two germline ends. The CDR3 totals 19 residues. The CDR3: CASSPLGLAGPTNTGELFF. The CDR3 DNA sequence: TGTGCCAGCAGTCCCCTGGGTCTGGCGGGACCTACGAACACCGGGGAGCTGTTTTTT.

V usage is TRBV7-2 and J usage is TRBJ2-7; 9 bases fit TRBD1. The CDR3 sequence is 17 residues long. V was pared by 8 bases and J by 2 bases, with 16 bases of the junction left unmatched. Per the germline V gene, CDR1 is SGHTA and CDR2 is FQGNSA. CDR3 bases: TGTGCCAGCCCTTCCCTTGACCGGGACAGGGAACCCTACGAGCAGTACTTC. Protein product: CASPSLDRDREPYEQYF.

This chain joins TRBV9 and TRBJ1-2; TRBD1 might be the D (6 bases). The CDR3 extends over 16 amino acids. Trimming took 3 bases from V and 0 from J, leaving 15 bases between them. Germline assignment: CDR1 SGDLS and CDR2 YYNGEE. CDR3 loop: CASSGNPGQTNYGYTF. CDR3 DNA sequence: TGTGCCAGCAGCGGCAACCCCGGACAGACTAACTATGGCTACACCTTC. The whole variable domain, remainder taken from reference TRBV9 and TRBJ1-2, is DSGVTQTPKHLITATGQRVTLRCSPRSGDLSVYWYQQSLDQGLQFLIQYYNGEERAKGNILERFSAQQFPDLHSELNLSSLELGDSALYFCASSGNPGQTNYGYTFGSGTRLTVV.

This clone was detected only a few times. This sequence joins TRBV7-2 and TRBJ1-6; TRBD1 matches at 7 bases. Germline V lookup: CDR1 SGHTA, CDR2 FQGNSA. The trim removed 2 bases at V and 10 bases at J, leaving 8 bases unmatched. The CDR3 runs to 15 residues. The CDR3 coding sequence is TGTGCCAGCAGCTTATGGGACAGAGCCGAATCACCCCTCCACTTT. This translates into CASSLWDRAESPLHF. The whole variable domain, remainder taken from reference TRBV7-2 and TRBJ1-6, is GAGVSQSPSNKVTEKGKDVELRCDPISGHTALYWYRQSLGQGLEFLIYFQGNSAPDKSGLPSDRFSAERTGGSVSTLTIQRTQQEDSAVYLCASSLWDRAESPLHFGNGTRLTVT.

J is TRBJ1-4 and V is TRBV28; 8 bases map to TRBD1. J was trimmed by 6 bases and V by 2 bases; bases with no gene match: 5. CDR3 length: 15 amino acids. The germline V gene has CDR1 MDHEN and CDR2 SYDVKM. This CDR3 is CASSLQGQGHEKLFF. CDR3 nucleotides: TGTGCCAGCAGTTTACAAGGACAGGGACATGAAAAACTGTTTTTT.

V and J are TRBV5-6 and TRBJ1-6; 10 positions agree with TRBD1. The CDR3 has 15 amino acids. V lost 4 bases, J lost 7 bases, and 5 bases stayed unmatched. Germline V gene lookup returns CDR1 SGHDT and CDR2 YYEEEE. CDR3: CASSKRTGGNSPLHF. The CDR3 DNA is TGTGCCAGCAGCAAGCGGACAGGGGGGAATTCACCCCTCCACTTT.

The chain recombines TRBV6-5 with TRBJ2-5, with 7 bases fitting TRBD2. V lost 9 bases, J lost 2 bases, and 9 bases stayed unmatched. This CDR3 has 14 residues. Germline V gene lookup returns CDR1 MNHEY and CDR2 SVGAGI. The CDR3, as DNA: TGTGCCAGGTCGGTGCGGGGGAGACAAGAGACCCAGTACTTC. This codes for CARSVRGRQETQYF.

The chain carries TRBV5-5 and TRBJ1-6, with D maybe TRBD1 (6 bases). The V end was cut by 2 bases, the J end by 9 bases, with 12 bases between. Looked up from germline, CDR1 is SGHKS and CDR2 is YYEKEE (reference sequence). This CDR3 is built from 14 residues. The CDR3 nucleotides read TGTGCCAGCAGCTTTCAGGGGTACTCTTCACCCCTCCACTTT. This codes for CASSFQGYSSPLHF.

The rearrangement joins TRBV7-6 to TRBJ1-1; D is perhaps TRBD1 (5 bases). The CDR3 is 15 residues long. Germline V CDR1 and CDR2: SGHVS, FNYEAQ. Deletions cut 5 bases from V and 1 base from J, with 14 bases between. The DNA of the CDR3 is TGTGCCAGCAGCGATAGGGGTAGGGGGAACACTGAAGCTTTCTTT. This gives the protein CASSDRGRGNTEAFF.

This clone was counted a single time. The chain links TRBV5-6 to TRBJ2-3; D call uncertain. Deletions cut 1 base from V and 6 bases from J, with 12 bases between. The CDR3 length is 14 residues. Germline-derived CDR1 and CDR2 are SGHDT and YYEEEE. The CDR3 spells CASSLSLKSDTQYF. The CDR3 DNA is TGTGCCAGCAGCTTGAGTCTAAAATCGGATACGCAGTATTTT.

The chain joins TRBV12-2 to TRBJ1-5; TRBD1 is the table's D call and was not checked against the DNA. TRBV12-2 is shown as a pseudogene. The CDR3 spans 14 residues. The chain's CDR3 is CASRLRGQGQPQHF. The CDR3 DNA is TGTGCAAGTCGCCTCAGGGGGCAAGGGCAGCCCCAGCATTTT.

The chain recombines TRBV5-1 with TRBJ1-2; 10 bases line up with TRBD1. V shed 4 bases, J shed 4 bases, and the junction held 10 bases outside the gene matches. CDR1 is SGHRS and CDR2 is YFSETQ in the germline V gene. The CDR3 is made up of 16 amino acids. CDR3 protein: CASSGRQGALGYGYTF. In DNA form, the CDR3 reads TGCGCCAGCAGCGGAAGACAGGGGGCGCTCGGCTATGGCTACACCTTC.

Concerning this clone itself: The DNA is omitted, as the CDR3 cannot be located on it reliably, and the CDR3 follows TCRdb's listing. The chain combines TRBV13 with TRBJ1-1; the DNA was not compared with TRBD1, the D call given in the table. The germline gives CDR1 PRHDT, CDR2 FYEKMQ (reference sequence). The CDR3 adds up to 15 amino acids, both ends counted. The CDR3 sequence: CASSFGVGTRPLEFF.

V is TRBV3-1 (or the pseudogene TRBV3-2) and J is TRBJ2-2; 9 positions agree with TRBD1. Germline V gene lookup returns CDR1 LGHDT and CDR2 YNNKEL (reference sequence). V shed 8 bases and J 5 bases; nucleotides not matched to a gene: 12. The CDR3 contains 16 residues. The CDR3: CASCLTGTGRTGELFF. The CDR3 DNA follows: TGTGCCAGCTGCCTTACCGGGACAGGGCGAACCGGGGAGCTGTTTTTT.

The CDR3 protein is CASSSTDEQFF. The CDR3 DNA follows: TGTGCCAGCAGCTCCACGGATGAGCAGTTCTTC. The rearrangement joins TRBV7-2 to TRBJ2-1; D is undetermined. Per germline, CDR1 SGHTA and CDR2 FQGNSA. CDR3 size: 11 residues. Trimming pared 4 bases from V and 8 bases from J, leaving 6 bases between.

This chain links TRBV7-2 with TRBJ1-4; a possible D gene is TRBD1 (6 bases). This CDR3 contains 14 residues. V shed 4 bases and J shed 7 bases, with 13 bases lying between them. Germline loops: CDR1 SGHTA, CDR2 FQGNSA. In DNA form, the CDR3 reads TGTGCCAGCAGCTCCGCCGTCAGGGGTGAAAAACTGTTTTTT. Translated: CASSSAVRGEKLFF.